This paragraph covers one T cell receptor beta chain sequence. Its specificity is not known. The data derive from a study of cytotoxic CD8 clonotypes in ibrutinib-treated CLL. The overall study: The patient breakdown showed under 12 relapsed/refractory and approximately 14 treatment-naive cases, with under 18 IGHV unmutated.

CDR1 and CDR2 (germline): SGHVS, FQNEAQ. V trimming: 2 bases; J trimming: 3 bases; junction bases outside the gene matches: 2. The length of the CDR3 is 14 residues. Sequencing was performed with immunoSEQ multiplex PCR; in TCRdb, only in-frame clones are kept and a portion is missing. In the table there are around 310,000 clones, around four fifths of which are singletons. Study results and limitations: Under therapy, public clonotypes either contracted or stayed stable, and they were uncommon. Progressing and sustained-remission patients had different sampling times. Pretreatment clonality was elevated relative to age-matched healthy donors and paralleled circulating CD8+ T-cell counts.

This TCR came from a human donor with chronic lymphocytic leukemia. The V and J genes are TRBV7-8 and TRBJ2-7; 9 positions match TRBD1. The sample was PBMCs, taken before ibrutinib treatment. CDR3 nucleotide sequence: TGTGCCAGCAGCTTAATGGGACAGGGCTACGAGCAGTACTTC. This sequence encodes CASSLMGQGYEQYF.